The source of this T cell receptor (beta chain) is a study of T cells in Graves' hyperthyroidism and ophthalmopathy. Clinical symptoms, serum thyroxine and TRAb, thyroid ultrasound and orbital computed tomography together formed the diagnostic basis. General study results and limits: In the blood, most expanded thyroid clonotypes above 0.001 appeared as well. Stable hyperthyroidism was separated from ophthalmopathy by a model based on 13 V-J features.

Germline V gene sequence: CDR1 DFQATT, CDR2 SNEGSKA (reference sequence). V was pared by 5 bases and J by 4 bases, with 13 bases of the junction left unmatched. The length of the CDR3 is 17 residues. RNA transcripts yielded amplified TCR beta CDR3 regions. An initial round of RT-PCR targeting the TCR CDR3 relied on the HTBI primer set. TCRdb reanalysed the multiplex PCR reads using MiXCR and keeps one entry per CDR3 protein. Among more than 550,000 distinct CDR3 sequences listed, roughly 17% were seen once. In the case of this clonotype: Antigen: not known.

The TCR sequence derives from a man aged 45-60 years with Graves' hyperthyroidism. The V call is TRBV20-1, the J call TRBJ2-5; TRBD2 agrees at 13 bases. The sequencing input was blood. CDR3 region: CSAGRLAGGPPVETQYF. The CDR3 region has the DNA TGCAGTGCTGGCCGACTAGCGGGAGGCCCGCCGGTAGAGACCCAGTACTTC.